The clone carrying this TCR beta chain was found once. Method: immunoSEQ multiplex PCR; TCRdb's copy keeps in-frame clones and lacks some. The sample includes around 200,000 clones, about 78% seen only once; the top ten take 5.5%. These data belong to a study of blood T cell repertoires in COVID-19. This CDR3 has 12 amino acids. With 6 bases clipped from V and 3 bases from J, the junction kept 1 base outside the gene matches. Germline V gene sequence: CDR1 MNHEY, CDR2 SVGAGI. Sequencing was carried out using peripheral blood. V and J are TRBV6-5 and TRBJ1-1, with 7 bases identical to TRBD1. The TCR originated in a woman in her sixties or seventies with acute or convalescent COVID-19. CDR3 region: CASSDRDTEAFF. DNA for the CDR3: TGTGCCAGCAGCGACAGGGACACTGAAGCTTTCTTT.